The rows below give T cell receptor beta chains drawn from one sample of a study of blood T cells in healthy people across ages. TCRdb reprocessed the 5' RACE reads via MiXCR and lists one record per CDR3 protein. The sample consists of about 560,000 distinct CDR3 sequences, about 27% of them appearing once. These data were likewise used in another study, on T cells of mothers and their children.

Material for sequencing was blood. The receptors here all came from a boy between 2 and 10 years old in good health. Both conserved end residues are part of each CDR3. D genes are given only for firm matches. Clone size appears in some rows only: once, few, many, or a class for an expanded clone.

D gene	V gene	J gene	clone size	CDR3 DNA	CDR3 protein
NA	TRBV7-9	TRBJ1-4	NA	TGTGCCAGCAGCTTAAACGCGGATGAAAAACTGTTTTTT	CASSLNADEKLFF
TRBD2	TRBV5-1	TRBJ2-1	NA	TGCGCCAGCAGCTTGGGACGGGAGGGCCCCCGTGAGCAGTTCTTC	CASSLGREGPREQFF
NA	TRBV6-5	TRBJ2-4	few	TGTGCCAGCAGTAGCCTCAGACAGAATATAGCCAAAAACATTCAGTACTTC	CASSSLRQNIAKNIQYF
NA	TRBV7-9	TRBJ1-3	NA	TGTGCCAGCAGCACTGGGACTTGGGCAGGGTCCTTCTCTGGAAACACCATATATTTT	CASSTGTWAGSFSGNTIYF
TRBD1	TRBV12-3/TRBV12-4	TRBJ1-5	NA	TGTGCCAGCAGTCCGTGGCACGGGACAGGGGACAGACTCGAAAGCAATCAGCCCCAGCATTTT	CASSPWHGTGDRLESNQPQHF
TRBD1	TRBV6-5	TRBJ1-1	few	TGTGCCAGCAGTTCGGCGGACAGGCCGGGGACTGAAGCTTTCTTT	CASSSADRPGTEAFF
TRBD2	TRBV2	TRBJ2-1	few	TGTGCCAGCAGGACTACTAGCGGGGGGTCCTACAATGAGCAGTTCTTC	CASRTTSGGSYNEQFF
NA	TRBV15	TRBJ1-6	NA	TGTGCCACCAGCAGAGATGGCGACATAAGGGATTCACCCCTCCACTTT	CATSRDGDIRDSPLHF
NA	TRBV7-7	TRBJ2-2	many	TGTGCTAGCAGCTTAGCCAAGAACACCGGGGAGCTGTTTTTT	CASSLAKNTGELFF
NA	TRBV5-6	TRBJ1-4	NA	TGTGCCAGCAGCTCGCTCGGACTCCCCGAGGAAAAACTGTTTTTT	CASSSLGLPEEKLFF
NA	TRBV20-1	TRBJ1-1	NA	TGCAGTGCTGCCCATCGGGTTGCAGGCACTGAAGCTTTCTTT	CSAAHRVAGTEAFF
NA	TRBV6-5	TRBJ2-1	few	TGTGCCAGCAGTTACTCAGACTACGCGAGCTCCTACAATGAGCAGTTCTTC	CASSYSDYASSYNEQFF
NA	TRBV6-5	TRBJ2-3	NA	TGTGCCAGCAGTCCAGGAGCGGGACAGACTACGCAGTATTTT	CASSPGAGQTTQYF
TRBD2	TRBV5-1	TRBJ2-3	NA	TGCGCCAGCAGCCCCCGCACTAGCGGGGTTGATACGCAGTATTTT	CASSPRTSGVDTQYF
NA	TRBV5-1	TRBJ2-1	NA	TGCGCCAGCAGCTTGGCAACCCAGAGAGGGAATAATGAGCAGTTCTTC	CASSLATQRGNNEQFF
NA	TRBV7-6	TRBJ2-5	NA	TGTGCCAGCAGCCCGACCTCGCGGGACAGACAGACCCAGTACTTC	CASSPTSRDRQTQYF
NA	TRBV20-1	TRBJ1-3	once	TGCAGTGCTGCCGAACCCCGCTCTGGAAACACCATATATTTT	CSAAEPRSGNTIYF
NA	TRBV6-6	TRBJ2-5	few	TGTGCCAGCAGTCACGGGTCAGAGACCCAGTACTTC	CASSHGSETQYF
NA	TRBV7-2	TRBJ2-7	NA	TGTGCCAGCAGCTTGGGGGTTCTAACCTACGAGCAGTACTTC	CASSLGVLTYEQYF
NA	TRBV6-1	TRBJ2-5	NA	TGTGCCAACCCAACAGAGACCCAGTACTTC	CANPTETQYF
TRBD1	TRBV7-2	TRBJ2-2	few	TGTGCCAGCAGCTTGGCACCGGGACAGGGCCGCACCGGGGAGCTGTTTTTT	CASSLAPGQGRTGELFF
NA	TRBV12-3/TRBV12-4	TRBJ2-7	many	TGTGCCAGCAGTTCTAGCACCGCCTATGAGCAGTACTTC	CASSSSTAYEQYF
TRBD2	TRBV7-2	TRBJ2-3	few	TGTGCCAGCAGCTTTACTAGCGGGAGTTCAGATACGCAGTATTTT	CASSFTSGSSDTQYF
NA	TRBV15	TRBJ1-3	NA	TGTGCCACCAGCAGACAGGGGTCCTTGTGGGACACCATATATTTT	CATSRQGSLWDTIYF
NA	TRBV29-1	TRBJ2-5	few	TGCAGCGGTTTTCAGGGGCCACTACTCGAAGAGACCCAGTACTTC	CSGFQGPLLEETQYF
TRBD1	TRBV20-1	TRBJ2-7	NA	TGCAGTGCTAGAGGGGACAGGGGCGCCTACGAGCAGTACTTC	CSARGDRGAYEQYF
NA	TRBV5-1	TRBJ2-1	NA	TGCGCCAGCAGCTTACGAAATCCCTACAATGAGCAGTTCTTC	CASSLRNPYNEQFF
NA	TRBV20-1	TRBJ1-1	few	TGCAGTGCCCCCGGTTGGGGGTCGGGCACTGAAGCTTTCTTT	CSAPGWGSGTEAFF
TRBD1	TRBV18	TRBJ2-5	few	TGTGCCAGCTCACCGACAGGGGGCCCTCAAGAGACCCAGTACTTC	CASSPTGGPQETQYF
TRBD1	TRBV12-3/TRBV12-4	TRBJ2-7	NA	TGTGCCAGCAGTCGACAGGGCACGGGCGAGCAGTACTTC	CASSRQGTGEQYF
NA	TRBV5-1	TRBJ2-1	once	TGCGCCAGCGGAATCAGGGGCCTGAGGGATGAGCAGTTCTTC	CASGIRGLRDEQFF
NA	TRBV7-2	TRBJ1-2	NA	TGTGCCAGCAGCCCGGGGACGGGGAATGGCTACACCTTC	CASSPGTGNGYTF
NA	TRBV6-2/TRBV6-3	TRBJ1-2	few	TGTGCCAGCAGTCACAGGCGGTATGGCTACACCTTC	CASSHRRYGYTF
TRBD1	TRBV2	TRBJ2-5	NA	TGTGCCAGCAGTTTTAGTCAGGGGGTCGCTAGAGAGACCCAGTACTTC	CASSFSQGVARETQYF
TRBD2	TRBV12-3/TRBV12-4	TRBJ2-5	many	TGTGCCAGCAGCCCTCGGACTAGCGGGAGGGCCGCAGAGACCCAGTACTTC	CASSPRTSGRAAETQYF
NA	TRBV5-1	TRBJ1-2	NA	TGCGCCAGCAGCTTGGGTCGAGGCGGGTGGATATATGGCTACACCTTC	CASSLGRGGWIYGYTF
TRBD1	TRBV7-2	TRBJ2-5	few	TGTGCCAGCAGCCAAAGGGACAGACTAAGGGAGACCCAGCACTTC	CASSQRDRLRETQHF
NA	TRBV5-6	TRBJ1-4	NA	TGTGCCAGCAGCTTGGAGACCAGGGGCGGGGAAAAACTGTTTTTT	CASSLETRGGEKLFF
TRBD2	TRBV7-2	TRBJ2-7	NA	TGTGCCAGCAGCCGACCCAGGACTAGCGGCGGCTACGAGCAGTACTTC	CASSRPRTSGGYEQYF
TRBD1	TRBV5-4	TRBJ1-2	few	TGTGCCAGCAGCTCCGGGACAGGGACCTTCTATGGCTACACCTTC	CASSSGTGTFYGYTF
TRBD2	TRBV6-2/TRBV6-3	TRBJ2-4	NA	TGTGCCAGCAGTTACGGAGGACTAGCGGGAGTAGGCAAAAACATTCAGTACTTC	CASSYGGLAGVGKNIQYF
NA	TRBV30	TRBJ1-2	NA	TGTGCCTCGTACAGGGCCCGCTACACCTTC	CASYRARYTF
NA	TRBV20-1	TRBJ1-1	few	TGCAGTGCTAGAGTGGAGGGGTCGGACACTGAAGCTTTCTTT	CSARVEGSDTEAFF
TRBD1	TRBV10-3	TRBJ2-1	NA	TGTGCCACCAGTCTTGGACAGGCATTATACAATGAGCAGTTCTTC	CATSLGQALYNEQFF
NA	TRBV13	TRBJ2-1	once	TGTGCCAGCAGCTTAGCCCCGGGTACCTACAATGAGCAGTTCTTC	CASSLAPGTYNEQFF
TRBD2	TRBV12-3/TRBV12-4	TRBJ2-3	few	TGTGCCAGCAGTTTACGACTAGCGGGAGGGCCTCGCACAGATACGCAGTATTTT	CASSLRLAGGPRTDTQYF
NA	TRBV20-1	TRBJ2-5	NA	TGCAGGATCGGGGAGACCCAGTACTTC	CRIGETQYF
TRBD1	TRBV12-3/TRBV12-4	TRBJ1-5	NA	TGTGCCAGCAGGGGGACAGGGAATCAGCCCCAGCATTTT	CASRGTGNQPQHF
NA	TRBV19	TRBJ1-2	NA	TGTGCCAGTAGGAGGACCGACAGTCTTTCTAACTATGGCTACACCTTC	CASRRTDSLSNYGYTF
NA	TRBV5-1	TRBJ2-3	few	TGCGCCAGCAGCTTGGCAAGCGGGCTAGCCACAGATACGCAGTATTTT	CASSLASGLATDTQYF
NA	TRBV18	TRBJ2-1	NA	TGTGCCAGCTCACAAGTAGGTAGCGCCTACAATGAGCAGTTCTTC	CASSQVGSAYNEQFF
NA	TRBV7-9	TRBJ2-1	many	TGTGCCAGCAGCGCGACCGCAGGGGGGCGGAAGTTGCACAATGAGCAGTTCTTC	CASSATAGGRKLHNEQFF
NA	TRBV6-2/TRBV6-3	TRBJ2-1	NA	TGTGCCAGCAGTTTGGAGGGCCTCGGCAACTACAATGAGCAGTTCTTC	CASSLEGLGNYNEQFF
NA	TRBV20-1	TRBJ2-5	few	TGCAGTGCCCTGACAGGCCGGGGAGAGACCCAGTACTTC	CSALTGRGETQYF
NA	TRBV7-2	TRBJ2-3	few	TGTGCCAGCAGCTTAGTTTTCATGACTCGCGCAGATACGCAGTATTTT	CASSLVFMTRADTQYF
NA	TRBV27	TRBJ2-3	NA	TGTGCCAGCAGTTTAAAGGGAGGCAGTGATACGCAGTATTTT	CASSLKGGSDTQYF
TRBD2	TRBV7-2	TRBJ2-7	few	TGTGCCAGCAGCTTAGCCCCCGTTAGCGGGAGTAACGCCTACGAGCAGTACTTC	CASSLAPVSGSNAYEQYF
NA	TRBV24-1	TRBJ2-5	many	TGTGCCACCAGTGATCGCAGGGATGGCGAGACCCAGTACTTC	CATSDRRDGETQYF
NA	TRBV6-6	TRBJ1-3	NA	TGTGCCAGCAACTCAGGGGGAAACACCATATATTTT	CASNSGGNTIYF
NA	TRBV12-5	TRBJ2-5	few	TGTGCTAGTGGTTTGAGTCTCGCGGGGACCCAAGAGACCCAGTACTTC	CASGLSLAGTQETQYF